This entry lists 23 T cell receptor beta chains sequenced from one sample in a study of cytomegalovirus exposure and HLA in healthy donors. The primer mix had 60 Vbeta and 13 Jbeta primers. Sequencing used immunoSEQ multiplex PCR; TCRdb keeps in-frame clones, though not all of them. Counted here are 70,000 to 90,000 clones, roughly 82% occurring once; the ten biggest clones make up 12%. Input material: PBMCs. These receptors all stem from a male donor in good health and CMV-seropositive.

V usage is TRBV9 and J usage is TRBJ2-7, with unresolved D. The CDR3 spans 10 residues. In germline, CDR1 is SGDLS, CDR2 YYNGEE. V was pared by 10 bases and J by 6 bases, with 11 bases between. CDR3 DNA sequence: TGTGCCCGGGTCTTGCTCGAGCAGTACTTC. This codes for CARVLLEQYF. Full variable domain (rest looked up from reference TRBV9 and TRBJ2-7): DSGVTQTPKHLITATGQRVTLRCSPRSGDLSVYWYQQSLDQGLQFLIQYYNGEERAKGNILERFSAQQFPDLHSELNLSSLELGDSALYFCARVLLEQYFGPGTRLTVT.

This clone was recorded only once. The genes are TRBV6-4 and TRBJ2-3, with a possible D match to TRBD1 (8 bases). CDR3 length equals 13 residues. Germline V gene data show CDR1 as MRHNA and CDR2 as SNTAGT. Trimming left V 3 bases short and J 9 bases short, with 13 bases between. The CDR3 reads CASSETGGDTQYF. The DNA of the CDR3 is TGTGCCAGCAGTGAAACAGGGGGGGACACGCAGTATTTT.

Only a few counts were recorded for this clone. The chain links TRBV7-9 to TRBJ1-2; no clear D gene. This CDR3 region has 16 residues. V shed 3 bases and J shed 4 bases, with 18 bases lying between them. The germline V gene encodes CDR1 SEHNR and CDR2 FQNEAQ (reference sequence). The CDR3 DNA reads TGTGCCAGCAGCTTCGGCTCCCCTACAGACCTCTATGGCTACACCTTC. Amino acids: CASSFGSPTDLYGYTF.

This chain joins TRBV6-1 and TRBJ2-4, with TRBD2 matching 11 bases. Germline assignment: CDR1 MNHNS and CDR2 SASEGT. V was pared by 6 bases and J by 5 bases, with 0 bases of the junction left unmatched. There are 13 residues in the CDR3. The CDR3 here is CASRGLAENIQYF. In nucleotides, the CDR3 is TGTGCCAGCAGGGGACTAGCGGAAAACATTCAGTACTTC.

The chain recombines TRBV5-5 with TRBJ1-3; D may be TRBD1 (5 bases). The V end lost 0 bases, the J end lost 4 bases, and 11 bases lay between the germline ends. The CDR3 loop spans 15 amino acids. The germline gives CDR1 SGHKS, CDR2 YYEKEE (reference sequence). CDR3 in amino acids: CASSLEGRGGNTIYF. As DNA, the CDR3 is TGTGCCAGCAGCTTGGAGGGGCGGGGAGGAAACACCATATATTTT.

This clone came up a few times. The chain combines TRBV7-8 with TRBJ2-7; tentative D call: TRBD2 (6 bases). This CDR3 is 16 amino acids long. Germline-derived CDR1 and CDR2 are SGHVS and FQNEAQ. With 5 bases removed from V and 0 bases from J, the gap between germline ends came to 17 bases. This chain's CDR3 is CASSLTGGAVSYEQYF. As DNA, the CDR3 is TGTGCCAGCAGCCTAACCGGAGGGGCAGTCTCCTACGAGCAGTACTTC.

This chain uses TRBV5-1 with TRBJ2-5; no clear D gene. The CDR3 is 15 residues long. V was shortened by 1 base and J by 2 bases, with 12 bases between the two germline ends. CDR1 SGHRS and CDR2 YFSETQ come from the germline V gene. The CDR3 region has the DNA TGCGCCAGCAGCTTGATGCGCCCGGAGCAAGAGACCCAGTACTTC. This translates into CASSLMRPEQETQYF.

CDR3 in DNA: TGTGCCAGCAGCTCCAGGGGCGGGAGGAACGATGAGCAGTTCTTC. This translates into CASSSRGGRNDEQFF. J is TRBJ2-1 and V is TRBV7-3; TRBD2 agrees at 8 bases. The germline CDR1 and CDR2 sequences are SGHTA and FQGTGA. This CDR3 region has 15 residues. V was clipped by 4 bases and J by 8 bases; unmatched bases: 10.

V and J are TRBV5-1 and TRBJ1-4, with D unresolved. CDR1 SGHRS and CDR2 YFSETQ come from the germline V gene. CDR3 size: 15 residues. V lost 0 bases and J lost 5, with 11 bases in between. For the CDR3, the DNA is TGCGCCAGCAGCTTGGAGGAGGTGCTGAATGAAAAACTGTTTTTT. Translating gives CASSLEEVLNEKLFF.

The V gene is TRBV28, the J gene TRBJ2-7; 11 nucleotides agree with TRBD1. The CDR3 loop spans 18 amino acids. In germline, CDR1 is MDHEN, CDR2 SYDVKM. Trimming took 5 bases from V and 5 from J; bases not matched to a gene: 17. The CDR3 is CASSPTPGTGGGKNEQYF. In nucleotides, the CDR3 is TGTGCCAGCAGTCCCACCCCCGGGACAGGGGGGGGAAAAAACGAGCAGTACTTC.

This CDR3 is CASSFGTRLNYGYTF. CDR3 DNA sequence: TGTGCCAGCAGTTTTGGGACAAGACTTAACTATGGCTACACCTTC. V is TRBV27 and J is TRBJ1-2, with D possibly matching TRBD1 (6 bases). CDR3 length: 15 amino acids. Germline CDR1 is MNHEY and CDR2 is SMNVEV (reference sequence). The germline V and J ends were trimmed by 3 bases and 1 base, with 12 bases remaining between them.

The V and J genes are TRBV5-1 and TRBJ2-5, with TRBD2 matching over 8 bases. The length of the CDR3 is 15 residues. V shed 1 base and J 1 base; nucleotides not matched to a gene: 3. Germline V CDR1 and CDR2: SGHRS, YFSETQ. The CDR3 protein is CASSLRGGGQETQYF. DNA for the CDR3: TGCGCCAGCAGCTTGCGGGGGGGAGGCCAAGAGACCCAGTACTTC. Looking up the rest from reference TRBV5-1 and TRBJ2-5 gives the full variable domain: KAGVTQTPRYLIKTRGQQVTLSCSPISGHRSVSWYQQTPGQGLQFLFEYFSETQRNKGNFPGRFSGRQFSNSRSEMNVSTLELGDSALYLCASSLRGGGQETQYFGPGTRLLVL.

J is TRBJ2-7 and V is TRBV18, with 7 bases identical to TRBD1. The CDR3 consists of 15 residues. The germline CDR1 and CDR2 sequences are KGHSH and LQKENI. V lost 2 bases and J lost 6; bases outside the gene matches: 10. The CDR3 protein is CASSPRSGGTLEQYF. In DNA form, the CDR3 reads TGTGCCAGCTCACCAAGGTCAGGGGGTACGCTCGAGCAGTACTTC.

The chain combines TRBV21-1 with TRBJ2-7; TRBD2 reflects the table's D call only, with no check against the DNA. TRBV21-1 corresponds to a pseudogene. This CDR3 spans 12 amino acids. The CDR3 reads CASSKAWREQYF. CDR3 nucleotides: TGTGCCAGCAGCAAAGCCTGGAGGGAGCAGTACTTC.

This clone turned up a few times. CDR3 nucleotides: TGTGCTAGTGGTTTGGTGATGACAGGGACCTACAATGAGCAGTTCTTC. Its protein product is CASGLVMTGTYNEQFF. V is TRBV12-5 and J is TRBJ2-1; 7 bases are shared with TRBD1. V gave up 0 bases and J gave up 2 bases; unmatched junction bases: 4. There are 16 residues in the CDR3. Germline V gives CDR1 LGHNT, CDR2 FRNRAP.

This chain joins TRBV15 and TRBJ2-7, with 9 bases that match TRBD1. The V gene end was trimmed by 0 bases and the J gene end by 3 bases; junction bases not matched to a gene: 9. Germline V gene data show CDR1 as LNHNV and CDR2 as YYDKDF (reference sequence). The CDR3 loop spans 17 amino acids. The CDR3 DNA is TGTGCCACCAGCAGAGATGGGGGGACAGGGAAAAGCTACGAGCAGTACTTC. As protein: CATSRDGGTGKSYEQYF.

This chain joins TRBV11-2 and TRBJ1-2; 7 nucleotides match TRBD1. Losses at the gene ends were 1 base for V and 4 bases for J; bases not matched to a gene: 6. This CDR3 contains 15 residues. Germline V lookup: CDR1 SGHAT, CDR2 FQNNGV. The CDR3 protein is CASSLGGTVIYGYTF. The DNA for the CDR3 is TGTGCCAGCAGCTTAGGGGGGACAGTCATCTATGGCTACACCTTC.

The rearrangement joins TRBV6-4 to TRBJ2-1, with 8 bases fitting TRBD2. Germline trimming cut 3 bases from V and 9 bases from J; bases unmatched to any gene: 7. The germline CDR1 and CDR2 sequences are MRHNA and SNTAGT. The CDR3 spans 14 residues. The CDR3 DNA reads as TGTGCCAGCAGTGAACCGGGACTAGTGGGTGAGCAGTTCTTC. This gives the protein CASSEPGLVGEQFF.

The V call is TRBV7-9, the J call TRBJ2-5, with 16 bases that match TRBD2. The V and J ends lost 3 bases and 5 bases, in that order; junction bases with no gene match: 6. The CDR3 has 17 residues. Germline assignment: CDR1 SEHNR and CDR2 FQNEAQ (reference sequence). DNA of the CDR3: TGTGCCAGCAGCTTCTCCGGGACTAGCGGGAGGGGGGAGACCCAGTACTTC. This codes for CASSFSGTSGRGETQYF.

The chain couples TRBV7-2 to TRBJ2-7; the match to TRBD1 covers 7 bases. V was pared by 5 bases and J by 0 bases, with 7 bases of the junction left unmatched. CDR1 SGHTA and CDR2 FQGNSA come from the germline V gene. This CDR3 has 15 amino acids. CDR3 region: CASSVDRATSYEQYF. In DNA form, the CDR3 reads TGTGCCAGCAGCGTAGACAGGGCGACCTCCTACGAGCAGTACTTC. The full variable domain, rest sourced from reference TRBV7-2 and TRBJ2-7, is GAGVSQSPSNKVTEKGKDVELRCDPISGHTALYWYRQSLGQGLEFLIYFQGNSAPDKSGLPSDRFSAERTGGSVSTLTIQRTQQEDSAVYLCASSVDRATSYEQYFGPGTRLTVT.

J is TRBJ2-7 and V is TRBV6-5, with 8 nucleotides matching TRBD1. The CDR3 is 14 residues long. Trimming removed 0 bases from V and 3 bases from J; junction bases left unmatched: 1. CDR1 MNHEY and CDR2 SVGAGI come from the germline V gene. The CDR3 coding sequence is TGTGCCAGCAGTTACTCACAGGGGGACTACGAGCAGTACTTC. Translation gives CASSYSQGDYEQYF.

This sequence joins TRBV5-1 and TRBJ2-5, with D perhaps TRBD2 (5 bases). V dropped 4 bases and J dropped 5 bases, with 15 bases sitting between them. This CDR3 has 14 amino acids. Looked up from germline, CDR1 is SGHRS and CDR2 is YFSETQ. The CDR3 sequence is CASSNGVTGETQYF. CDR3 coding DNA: TGCGCCAGCAGCAATGGGGTCACGGGGGAGACCCAGTACTTC.

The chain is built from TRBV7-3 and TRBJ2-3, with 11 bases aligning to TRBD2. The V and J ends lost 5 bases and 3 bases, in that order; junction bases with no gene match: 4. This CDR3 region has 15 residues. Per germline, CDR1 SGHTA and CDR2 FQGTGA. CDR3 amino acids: CASSLPSGRTDTQYF. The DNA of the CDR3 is TGTGCCAGCAGCCTACCTAGCGGGAGGACAGATACGCAGTATTTT.